This T cell receptor beta chain is from a study of spatial heterogeneity in lung cancer. Background on the study: Detection consistently yielded more beta chains than alpha chains. The library had UMIs, and each TCR and UMI pair averaged more than ten raw reads. Notes on the study in general: Resection saw ubiquitous expanded tumor TCRs appear in blood more than follow-up did.

This clonotype is labeled large (0.1 to 1%). Its target is not known. This beta chain represents an off-target read in a library built for alpha chains; its size is of limited meaning. Noted time point: sample taken at primary tumor resection. From tumor, nontumor lung or frozen PBMC, whole RNA was taken unsorted for sequencing. Every molecule of TCR cDNA had its own unique molecular identifier. Each CDR3 protein gets one entry after TCRdb re-called the 5' RACE reads with MiXCR. The sample lists roughly 5,400 distinct CDR3 sequences, 30% to 40% seen once, with 3.5% to 4% in the top ten. The CDR3 has 16 residues. Trimming pared 2 bases from V and 2 bases from J, leaving 13 bases between. The V gene's germline CDR1 is LGHNA and CDR2 YNFKEQ.

Material: PBMCs, obtained at surgery. J is TRBJ2-1 and V is TRBV4-2, with D perhaps matching TRBD2 (6 bases). This receptor was obtained from a female donor with early-stage non-small cell lung cancer. The CDR3 is CASSQQAGFPYNEQFF. CDR3 sequence (DNA): TGTGCCAGCAGCCAACAGGCGGGGTTCCCCTACAATGAGCAGTTCTTC.